One and the same sample provided the 15 T cell receptor beta chains below, sequenced in a study of blood T cell repertoires in COVID-19. Using immunoSEQ multiplex PCR, the repertoire was profiled, and TCRdb retains in-frame clones only, with some absent. The table includes 190,000 or so clones, about 88% detected once. Sequenced input: peripheral blood. These receptors originate from a man in his forties with active or convalescent COVID-19.

V usage is TRBV9 and J usage is TRBJ1-2; the match to TRBD1 covers 9 bases. The germline V gene has CDR1 SGDLS and CDR2 YYNGEE. V shed 3 bases and J 4 bases; nucleotides not matched to a gene: 4. The CDR3 runs to 14 residues. CDR3 coding DNA: TGTGCCAGCAGCGGGCGGACAGGGGCCTATGGCTACACCTTC. Protein: CASSGRTGAYGYTF. The variable domain in full, with the rest retrieved from reference TRBV9 and TRBJ1-2, is DSGVTQTPKHLITATGQRVTLRCSPRSGDLSVYWYQQSLDQGLQFLIQYYNGEERAKGNILERFSAQQFPDLHSELNLSSLELGDSALYFCASSGRTGAYGYTFGSGTRLTVV.

The chain uses TRBV29-1 and TRBJ2-5, with 7 bases identical to TRBD2. CDR1 and CDR2 (germline): SQVTM, ANQGSEA. The length of the CDR3 is 15 residues. The J segment lost 4 bases and the V segment lost 6 bases, leaving 14 bases of the junction unmatched. For the CDR3, the DNA is TGCAGCGTCGCCACTAGCGCGGGGCGGGGAGAGACCCAGTACTTC. This encodes CSVATSAGRGETQYF.

This clone was observed a single time. CDR3 nucleotides: TGTGCCAGCTCACCGAGCGGGACCAAGGACGGCTACACCTTC. This translates into CASSPSGTKDGYTF. This rearrangement joins TRBV18 to TRBJ1-2; maybe TRBD1 (5 bases). The CDR3 totals 14 residues. Germline CDR1 is KGHSH and CDR2 is LQKENI. V shed 3 bases and J shed 8 bases, with 16 bases lying between them.

The sample holds one count of this clone. This sequence joins TRBV4-1 and TRBJ2-3; 10 bases align to TRBD1. There are 21 residues in the CDR3. The germline V gene has CDR1 MGHRA and CDR2 YSYEKL. After removal of 3 bases from V and 2 bases from J, the junction contained 20 bases not matched to a gene. For the CDR3, the DNA is TGCGCCAGCAGCCATCCTCCGACAGGGGGCGCTGGAGCGGGGAACACAGATACGCAGTATTTT. As protein: CASSHPPTGGAGAGNTDTQYF.

This chain links TRBV19 with TRBJ1-3; 7 bases fit TRBD1. Losses at the gene ends were 8 bases for V and 0 bases for J; bases not matched to a gene: 4. CDR3 length equals 14 residues. Germline lookup yields CDR1 LNHDA and CDR2 SQIVND (reference sequence). The CDR3 sequence is CASGQDNSGNTIYF. CDR3 coding DNA: TGTGCCAGTGGACAGGACAACTCTGGAAACACCATATATTTT.

The table lists this clone with a count of one. The CDR3 region is CASSSTRGNQPQHF. Written as DNA, the CDR3 is TGTGCCAGCAGTTCGACCAGGGGGAACCAGCCCCAGCATTTT. The chain recombines TRBV27 with TRBJ1-5; 7 bases align to TRBD1. The germline V gene encodes CDR1 MNHEY and CDR2 SMNVEV (reference sequence). This CDR3 has 14 amino acids. Trimming cost V 4 bases and J 7 bases; bases outside gene matches: 7.

The V and J genes are TRBV6-6 and TRBJ1-2, with D perhaps TRBD1 (6 bases). Trimming stripped 4 bases from V and 3 bases from J, with 18 bases between. The germline gives CDR1 MNHNY, CDR2 SVGAGI (reference sequence). This CDR3 contains 16 residues. In DNA form, the CDR3 reads TGTGCCAGCAGTTCCTTTCAGGGGTCGGCTCACTATGGCTACACCTTC. This gives the protein CASSSFQGSAHYGYTF.

This chain joins TRBV15 and TRBJ2-5, with 7 bases that match TRBD1. The CDR3 covers 14 residues. CDR1 is LNHNV, CDR2 YYDKDF, per germline (reference sequence). With 3 bases clipped from V and 0 bases from J, the junction kept 1 base outside the gene matches. CDR3 loop: CATSSGQDQETQYF. The CDR3 DNA follows: TGTGCCACCAGCAGCGGACAGGACCAAGAGACCCAGTACTTC.

The chain employs TRBV25-1 and TRBJ2-7; D is undetermined. The V end was cut by 1 base, the J end by 0 bases, with 7 bases between. There are 14 residues in the CDR3. Germline CDR1 and CDR2: MGHDK and SYGVNS. The CDR3 spells CASSEFGSSYEQYF. The CDR3 nucleotides read TGTGCCAGCAGTGAATTTGGCAGCTCCTACGAGCAGTACTTC.

V and J are TRBV2 and TRBJ2-7; TRBD2 is a possible D gene (5 bases). The CDR3 spans 12 residues. The germline V gene encodes CDR1 SNHLY and CDR2 FYNNEI. The ends were cut back, 2 bases at V and 3 bases at J, with 5 bases in the middle. Here the CDR3 DNA reads TGTGCCAGCAGTGAAACTAGCTACGAGCAGTACTTC. Residues: CASSETSYEQYF.

The V call is TRBV5-6, the J call TRBJ1-4; D might be TRBD1 (6 bases). The CDR3 is made up of 16 amino acids. The ends were cut back, 0 bases at V and 3 bases at J, with 12 bases in the middle. The germline gives CDR1 SGHDT, CDR2 YYEEEE. The CDR3 here is CASSLVAGAANEKLFF. The CDR3 region has the DNA TGTGCCAGCAGCTTGGTGGCGGGGGCAGCTAATGAAAAACTGTTTTTT.

CDR3 sequence (DNA): TGCGCCAGCAGCACCTCACTAGCGGGGTCTAGCACAGATACGCAGTATTTT. This sequence encodes CASSTSLAGSSTDTQYF. V and J are TRBV5-1 and TRBJ2-3; TRBD2 agrees at 10 bases. Losses at the gene ends were 4 bases for V and 0 bases for J; bases not matched to a gene: 8. Germline-derived CDR1 and CDR2 are SGHRS and YFSETQ. This CDR3 has 17 residues.

About this clone: Other nucleotide sequences in the sample specify the same CDR3. The chain uses TRBV6-6 and TRBJ1-3, with D possibly being TRBD1 (6 bases). The CDR3 spans 13 residues. Germline values: CDR1 MNHNY, CDR2 SVGAGI (reference sequence). V lost 6 bases and J 0 bases, leaving 6 bases between the germline ends. The CDR3 reads CASSRGSGNTIYF. The CDR3 DNA reads as TGTGCCAGCAGCAGGGGCTCTGGAAACACCATATATTTT.

The chain uses TRBV7-9 and TRBJ2-3; TRBD2 agrees at 11 bases. The CDR3 is 16 amino acids. The junction had 4 bases not matched to a gene; V was cut back by 4 bases and J by 1 base. Per the germline V gene, CDR1 is SEHNR and CDR2 is FQNEAQ (reference sequence). The CDR3 region has the DNA TGTGCCAGCAGCTCCCCACTAGCGGGGGGCACAGATACGCAGTATTTT. Amino acid sequence: CASSSPLAGGTDTQYF.

The chain carries TRBV5-1 and TRBJ1-3, with 8 bases that match TRBD1. This CDR3 is built from 15 residues. Germline CDR1 is SGHRS and CDR2 is YFSETQ. The trim removed 3 bases at V and 2 bases at J, leaving 4 bases unmatched. The CDR3 region is CASSSLQGAGNTIYF. The CDR3 DNA sequence: TGCGCCAGCAGCTCGCTACAGGGGGCTGGAAACACCATATATTTT.